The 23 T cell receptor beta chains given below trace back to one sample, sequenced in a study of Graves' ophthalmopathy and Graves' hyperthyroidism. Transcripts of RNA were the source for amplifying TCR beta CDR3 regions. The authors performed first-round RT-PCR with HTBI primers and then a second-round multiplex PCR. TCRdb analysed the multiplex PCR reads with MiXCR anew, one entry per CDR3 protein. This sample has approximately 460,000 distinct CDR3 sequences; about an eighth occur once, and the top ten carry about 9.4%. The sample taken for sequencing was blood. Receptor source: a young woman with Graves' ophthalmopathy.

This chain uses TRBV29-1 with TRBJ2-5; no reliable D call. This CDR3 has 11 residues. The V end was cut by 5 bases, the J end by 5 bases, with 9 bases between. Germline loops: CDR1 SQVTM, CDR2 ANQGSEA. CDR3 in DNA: TGCAGCGTTCCGATTTCGGAGACCCAGTACTTC. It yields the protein CSVPISETQYF.

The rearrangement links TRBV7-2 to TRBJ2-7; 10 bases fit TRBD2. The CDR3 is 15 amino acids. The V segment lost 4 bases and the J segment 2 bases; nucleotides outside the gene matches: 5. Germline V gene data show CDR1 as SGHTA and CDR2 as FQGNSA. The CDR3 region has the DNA TGTGCCAGCAGCTCCTGGACTAGCGGCCCCTACGAGCAGTACTTC. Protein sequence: CASSSWTSGPYEQYF.

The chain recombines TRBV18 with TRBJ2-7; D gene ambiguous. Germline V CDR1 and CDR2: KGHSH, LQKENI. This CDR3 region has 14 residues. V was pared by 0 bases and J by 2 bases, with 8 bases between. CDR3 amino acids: CASSPPSRTYEQYF. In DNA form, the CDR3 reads TGTGCCAGCTCACCACCGAGTCGAACCTACGAGCAGTACTTC. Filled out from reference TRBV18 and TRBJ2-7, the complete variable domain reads NAGVMQNPRHLVRRRGQEARLRCSPMKGHSHVYWYRQLPEEGLKFMVYLQKENIIDESGMPKERFSAEFPKEGPSILRIQQVVRGDSAAYFCASSPPSRTYEQYFGPGTRLTVT.

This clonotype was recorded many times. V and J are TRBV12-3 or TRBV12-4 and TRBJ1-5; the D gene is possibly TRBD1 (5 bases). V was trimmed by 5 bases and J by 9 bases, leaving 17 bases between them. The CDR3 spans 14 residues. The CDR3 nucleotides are TGTGCCAGCAGTCTCAGACCTTCCAGGGCGCCCCAGCATTTT. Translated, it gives CASSLRPSRAPQHF.

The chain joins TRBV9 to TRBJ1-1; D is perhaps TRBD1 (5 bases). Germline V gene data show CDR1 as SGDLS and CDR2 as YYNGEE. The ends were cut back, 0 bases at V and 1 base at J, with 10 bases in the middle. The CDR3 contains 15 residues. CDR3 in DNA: TGTGCCAGCAGCGTAGCGGGGACGCCGAACACTGAAGCTTTCTTT. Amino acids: CASSVAGTPNTEAFF.

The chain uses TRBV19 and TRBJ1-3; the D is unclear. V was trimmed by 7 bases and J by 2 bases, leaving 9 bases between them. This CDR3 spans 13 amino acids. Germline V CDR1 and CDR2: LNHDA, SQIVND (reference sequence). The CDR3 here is CASTSGAGNTIYF. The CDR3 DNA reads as TGTGCCAGTACCTCCGGAGCTGGAAACACCATATATTTT. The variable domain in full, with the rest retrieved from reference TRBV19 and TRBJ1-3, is DGGITQSPKYLFRKEGQNVTLSCEQNLNHDAMYWYRQDPGQGLRLIYYSQIVNDFQKGDIAEGYSVSREKKESFPLTVTSAQKNPTAFYLCASTSGAGNTIYFGEGSWLTVV.

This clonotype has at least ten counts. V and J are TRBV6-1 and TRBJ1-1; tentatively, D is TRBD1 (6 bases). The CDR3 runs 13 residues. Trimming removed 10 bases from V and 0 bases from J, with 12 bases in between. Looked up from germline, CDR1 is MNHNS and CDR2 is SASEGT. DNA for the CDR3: TGTGCCACCGGACAGTCGATGAACACTGAAGCTTTCTTT. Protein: CATGQSMNTEAFF.

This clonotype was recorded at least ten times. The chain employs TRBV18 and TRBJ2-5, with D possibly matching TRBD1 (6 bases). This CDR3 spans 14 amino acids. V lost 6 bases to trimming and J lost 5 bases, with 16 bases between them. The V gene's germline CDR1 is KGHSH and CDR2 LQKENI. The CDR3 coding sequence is TGTGCCAGCTCCCAACGGGACACCAGGGAGACCCAGTACTTC. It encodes CASSQRDTRETQYF.

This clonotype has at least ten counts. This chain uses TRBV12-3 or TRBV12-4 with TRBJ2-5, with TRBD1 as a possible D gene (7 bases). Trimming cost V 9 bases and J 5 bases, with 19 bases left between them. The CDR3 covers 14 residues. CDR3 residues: CASGGGWARETQYF. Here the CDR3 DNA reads TGTGCCAGTGGAGGGGGCTGGGCGCGGGAGACCCAGTACTTC.

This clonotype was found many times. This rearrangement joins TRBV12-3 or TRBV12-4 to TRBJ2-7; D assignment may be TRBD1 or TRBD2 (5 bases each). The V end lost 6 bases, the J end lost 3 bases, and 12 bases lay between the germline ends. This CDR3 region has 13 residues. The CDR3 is CASSPGAGYEQYF. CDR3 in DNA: TGTGCCAGCAGCCCCGGGGCAGGCTACGAGCAGTACTTC.

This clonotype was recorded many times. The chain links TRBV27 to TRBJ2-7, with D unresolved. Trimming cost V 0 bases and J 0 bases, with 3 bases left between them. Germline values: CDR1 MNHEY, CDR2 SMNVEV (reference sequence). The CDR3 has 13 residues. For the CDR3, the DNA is TGTGCCAGCAGTTTATCTATCTCCTACGAGCAGTACTTC. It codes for CASSLSISYEQYF.

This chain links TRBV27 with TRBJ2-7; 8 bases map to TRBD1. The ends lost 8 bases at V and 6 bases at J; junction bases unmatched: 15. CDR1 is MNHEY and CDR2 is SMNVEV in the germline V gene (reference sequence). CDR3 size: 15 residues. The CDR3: CASRSAWDRFGEQYF. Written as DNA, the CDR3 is TGTGCCAGCCGCTCCGCGTGGGACAGGTTTGGCGAGCAGTACTTC.

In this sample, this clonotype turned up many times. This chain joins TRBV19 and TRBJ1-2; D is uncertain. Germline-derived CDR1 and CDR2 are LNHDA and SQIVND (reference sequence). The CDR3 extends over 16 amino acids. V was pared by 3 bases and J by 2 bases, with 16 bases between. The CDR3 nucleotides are TGTGCCAGTAGTATCCTCGGTGGAGGGAAGAACTATGGCTACACCTTC. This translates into CASSILGGGKNYGYTF.

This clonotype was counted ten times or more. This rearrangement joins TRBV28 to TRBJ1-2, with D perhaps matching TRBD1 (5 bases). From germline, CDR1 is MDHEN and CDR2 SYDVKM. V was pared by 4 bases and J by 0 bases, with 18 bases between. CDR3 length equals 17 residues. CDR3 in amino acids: CASSSFSTGSTNYGYTF. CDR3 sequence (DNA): TGTGCCAGCAGTTCGTTCTCAACAGGCAGCACTAACTATGGCTACACCTTC.

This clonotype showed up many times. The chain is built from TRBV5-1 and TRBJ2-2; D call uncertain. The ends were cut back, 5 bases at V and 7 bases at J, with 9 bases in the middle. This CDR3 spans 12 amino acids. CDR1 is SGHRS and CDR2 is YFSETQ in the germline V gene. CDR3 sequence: CASRPKVGELFF. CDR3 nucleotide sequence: TGCGCCAGCAGACCCAAGGTCGGGGAGCTGTTTTTT. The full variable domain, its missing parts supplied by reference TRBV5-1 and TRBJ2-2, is KAGVTQTPRYLIKTRGQQVTLSCSPISGHRSVSWYQQTPGQGLQFLFEYFSETQRNKGNFPGRFSGRQFSNSRSEMNVSTLELGDSALYLCASRPKVGELFFGEGSRLTVL.

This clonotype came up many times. This CDR3 reads CATSEAGQGIQETQYF. For the CDR3, the DNA is TGTGCCACCAGTGAAGCGGGACAGGGGATCCAAGAGACCCAGTACTTC. The chain carries TRBV24-1 and TRBJ2-5; 10 nucleotides align to TRBD1. This CDR3 region has 16 residues. CDR1 and CDR2 (germline): KGHDR, SFDVKD. The junction had 5 bases not matched to a gene; V was cut back by 4 bases and J by 1 base.

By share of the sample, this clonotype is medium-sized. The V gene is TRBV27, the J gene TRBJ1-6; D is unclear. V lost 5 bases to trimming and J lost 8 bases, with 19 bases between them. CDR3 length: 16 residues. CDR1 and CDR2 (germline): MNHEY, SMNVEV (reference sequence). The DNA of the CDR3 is TGTGCCAGCAGTCCACTTAGCCCGACGGTAGATTCACCCCTCCACTTT. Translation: CASSPLSPTVDSPLHF.

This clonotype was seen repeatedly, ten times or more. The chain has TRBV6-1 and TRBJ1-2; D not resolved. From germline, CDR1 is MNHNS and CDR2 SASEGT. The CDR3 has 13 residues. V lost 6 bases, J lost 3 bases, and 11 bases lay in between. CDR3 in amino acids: CASSFGSDYGYTF. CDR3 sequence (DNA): TGTGCCAGCAGCTTCGGGAGCGACTATGGCTACACCTTC.

DNA for the CDR3: TGTGCCAGCAGTTACTCCGGGACAGGGTCCCCCCAGCATTTT. Protein: CASSYSGTGSPQHF. V and J are TRBV6-5 and TRBJ1-5, with TRBD1 matching over 9 bases. Germline V gives CDR1 MNHEY, CDR2 SVGAGI. This CDR3 is built from 14 residues. V lost 0 bases to trimming and J lost 10 bases; unmatched junction nucleotides: 4.

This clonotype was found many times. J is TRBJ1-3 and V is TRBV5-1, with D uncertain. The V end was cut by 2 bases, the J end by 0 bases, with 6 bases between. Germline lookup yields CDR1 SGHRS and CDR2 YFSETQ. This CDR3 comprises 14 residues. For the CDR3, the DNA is TGCGCCAGCAGCTTCGGCTACTCTGGAAACACCATATATTTT. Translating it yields CASSFGYSGNTIYF. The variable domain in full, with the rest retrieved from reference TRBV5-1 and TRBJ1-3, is KAGVTQTPRYLIKTRGQQVTLSCSPISGHRSVSWYQQTPGQGLQFLFEYFSETQRNKGNFPGRFSGRQFSNSRSEMNVSTLELGDSALYLCASSFGYSGNTIYFGEGSWLTVV.

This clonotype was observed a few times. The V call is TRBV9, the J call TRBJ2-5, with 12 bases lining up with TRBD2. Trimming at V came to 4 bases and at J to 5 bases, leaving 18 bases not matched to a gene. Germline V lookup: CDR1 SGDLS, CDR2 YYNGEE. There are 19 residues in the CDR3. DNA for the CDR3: TGTGCCAGCAGCCCCTCATTTAGCCTAGCGGGGGGGCCAGGGGAGACCCAGTACTTC. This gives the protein CASSPSFSLAGGPGETQYF.

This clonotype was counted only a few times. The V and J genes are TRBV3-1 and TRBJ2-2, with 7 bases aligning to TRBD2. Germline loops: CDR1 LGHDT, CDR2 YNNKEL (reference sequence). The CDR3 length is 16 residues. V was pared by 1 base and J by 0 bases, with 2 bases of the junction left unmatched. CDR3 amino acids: CASSQGRGSNTGELFF. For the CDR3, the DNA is TGTGCCAGCAGCCAAGGGCGGGGGTCGAACACCGGGGAGCTGTTTTTT.

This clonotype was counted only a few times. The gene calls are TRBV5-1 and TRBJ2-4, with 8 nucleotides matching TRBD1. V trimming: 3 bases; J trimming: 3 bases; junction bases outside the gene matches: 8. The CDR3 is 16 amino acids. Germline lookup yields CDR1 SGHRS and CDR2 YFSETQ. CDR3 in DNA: TGCGCCAGCAGCTACCCCGGACAGGGTGGCAAAAACATTCAGTACTTC. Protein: CASSYPGQGGKNIQYF.